The clone carrying this TCR beta chain was observed a handful of times. CDR1 and CDR2 from the germline V gene are SGHAT and FQNNGV. The V gene lost 2 bases and the J gene lost 0 bases, with 11 bases spanning the gap. The CDR3 has 16 amino acids. In the study's own analysis: Estimation of nucleated cell counts was performed using reference gene primer amplification. The method was immunoSEQ multiplex PCR; TCRdb's version includes in-frame clones alone and lacks a portion of them. For V, J and clone size, that table is used; D and trimming come from the DNA. The sample includes approximately 210,000 clones, about 91% of them seen just once. The data belong to a study of blood T cell repertoires in COVID-19. About the research overall: Italy, Spain and the United States were the sources of the convalescent and acute COVID-19 samples. From T cells, B-cell-depleted T cells, or PBMCs came the material, which was cDNA or gDNA.

This sequence joins TRBV11-2 and TRBJ2-1; D perhaps matches TRBD1 (5 bases). The clonotype comes from a man between 25 and 39 years old with acute or convalescent COVID-19. Sequencing was performed on peripheral blood. CDR3 region: CASSLRGLTSYNEQFF. CDR3 in DNA: TGTGCCAGCAGCTTAAGGGGCCTTACCTCCTACAATGAGCAGTTCTTC.